This passage covers 20 T cell receptor beta chains from one sample sequenced in a study of cytomegalovirus exposure and HLA in healthy donors. PCR involved 60 Vbeta and 13 Jbeta primers. Profiling relied on immunoSEQ multiplex PCR, and the TCRdb table lists in-frame clones only, not all of them. Among some 130,000 clones listed, approximately 80% were seen once. Source material: PBMCs. These receptors were collected from a male donor in good health and CMV-seronegative.

The rearrangement uses TRBV28 and TRBJ1-1, with a possible D match to TRBD1 (6 bases). The germline V gene has CDR1 MDHEN and CDR2 SYDVKM. The germline V and J ends were trimmed by 7 bases and 4 bases, with 16 bases remaining between them. This CDR3 spans 14 amino acids. CDR3 in DNA: TGTGCCAGCATAAAGGGGGGGGGCTCCACTGAAGCTTTCTTT. It translates to CASIKGGGSTEAFF.

V gene TRBV4-1 combines with J gene TRBJ1-3, with unresolved D. The CDR3 totals 15 residues. Trimming took off 1 base at V and 0 bases at J, with 7 bases between the two ends. Germline V gene data show CDR1 as MGHRA and CDR2 as YSYEKL. The CDR3 reads CASSQGAVSGNTIYF. CDR3 nucleotides: TGCGCCAGCAGCCAAGGGGCCGTCTCTGGAAACACCATATATTTT.

The chain combines TRBV29-1 with TRBJ2-6; 7 nucleotides align to TRBD2. V shed 6 bases and J 0 bases; nucleotides not matched to a gene: 11. The CDR3 is 17 residues long. Germline V gene sequence: CDR1 SQVTM, CDR2 ANQGSEA. The CDR3 nucleotides read TGCAGCGTCCGGGTGGGGAGGGAGAGCTCTGGGGCCAACGTCCTGACTTTC. This translates into CSVRVGRESSGANVLTF.

The chain carries TRBV7-2 and TRBJ2-1; D perhaps matches TRBD1 (5 bases). Trimming shortened V by 6 bases and J by 3 bases, and 18 bases separated the two germline ends. This CDR3 contains 16 residues. From germline, CDR1 is SGHTA and CDR2 FQGNSA. The CDR3 sequence is CASRKGVGSFYNEQFF. The CDR3 DNA follows: TGTGCCAGCAGAAAAGGGGTGGGGTCATTCTACAATGAGCAGTTCTTC.

The chain joins TRBV4-2 to TRBJ2-5, with 7 bases identical to TRBD1. With V trimmed by 4 bases and J by 0 bases, 14 bases remained unmatched. Germline CDR1 reads LGHNA; CDR2 reads YNFKEQ. The CDR3 covers 18 residues. In DNA, the CDR3 is TGTGCCAGCAGCCCAGACCACCGACAGGGATGGTACCAAGAGACCCAGTACTTC. It is translated as CASSPDHRQGWYQETQYF.

The V gene is TRBV2, the J gene TRBJ1-2; no definite D call. Germline V gene lookup returns CDR1 SNHLY and CDR2 FYNNEI. The CDR3 loop spans 13 amino acids. Trimming took off 4 bases at V and 5 bases at J, with 11 bases between the two ends. The CDR3 DNA follows: TGTGCCAGCAGTGTTCTGGAGGATTATGGCTACACCTTC. It yields the protein CASSVLEDYGYTF.

The rearrangement joins TRBV10-1 to TRBJ2-2; TRBD2 matches at 10 bases. The V gene end was trimmed by 10 bases and the J gene end by 7 bases; junction bases not matched to a gene: 12. Germline V gene data show CDR1 as WNHNN and CDR2 as SYGVQD (reference sequence). The CDR3 has 15 residues. The DNA of the CDR3 is TGCGCCACCCGCATGGGACTAGCGTTTGGCGGGGAGCTGTTTTTT. This encodes CATRMGLAFGGELFF.

This clone was seen more than once but under ten times. The chain has TRBV19 and TRBJ2-3; 8 nucleotides align to TRBD1. Germline CDR1 reads LNHDA; CDR2 reads SQIVND (reference sequence). The V segment lost 5 bases and the J segment 3 bases; nucleotides outside the gene matches: 7. This CDR3 comprises 15 residues. CDR3 nucleotide sequence: TGTGCCAGTAGTTCAAGACAGGGGCTTACAGATACGCAGTATTTT. This codes for CASSSRQGLTDTQYF. Variable domain in full (rest from reference TRBV19 and TRBJ2-3): DGGITQSPKYLFRKEGQNVTLSCEQNLNHDAMYWYRQDPGQGLRLIYYSQIVNDFQKGDIAEGYSVSREKKESFPLTVTSAQKNPTAFYLCASSSRQGLTDTQYFGPGTRLTVL.

As to this clone: An end of the junction differs from the germline gene, which may be a read error. The V gene is TRBV6-5, the J gene TRBJ2-4, with D possibly being TRBD1 (6 bases). From germline, CDR1 is MNHEY and CDR2 SVGAGI. The CDR3 spans 15 residues. The CDR3 DNA follows: TGTGCCAGCAGTTACTCCCAGGGGCAGAGAAACAGTCAGTACTTC. Translating gives CASSYSQGQRNSQYF.

The V call is TRBV21-1, the J call TRBJ1-4; the D call in the table, TRBD1, was not verified against the DNA. TRBV21-1 is given as a pseudogene. The CDR3 covers 16 residues. CDR3 DNA: TGTGCCAGCAGCAGGGCGAAACGGGACAGGAATGAAAAACTGTTTTTT. It yields the protein CASSRAKRDRNEKLFF.

This clone was seen just once. The chain has TRBV7-2 and TRBJ2-2; possibly TRBD1 for D (5 bases). The V gene lost 1 base and the J gene lost 5 bases, with 5 bases spanning the gap. CDR3 size: 13 residues. Germline CDR1 SGHTA, CDR2 FQGNSA. CDR3 region: CASSLGQTGELFF. DNA of the CDR3: TGTGCCAGCAGCTTAGGACAGACCGGGGAGCTGTTTTTT.

The chain combines TRBV7-9 with TRBJ2-7; 9 nucleotides match TRBD2. This CDR3 spans 15 amino acids. Trimming at V came to 5 bases and at J to 1 base, leaving 6 bases not matched to a gene. From germline, CDR1 is SEHNR and CDR2 FQNEAQ (reference sequence). The CDR3 here is CASSLNSGSSYEQYF. The CDR3 DNA is TGTGCCAGCAGCCTAAATAGCGGGAGTTCCTACGAGCAGTACTTC.

The genes are TRBV6-6 and TRBJ1-2, with TRBD1 matching 7 bases. Germline CDR1 is MNHNY and CDR2 is SVGAGI (reference sequence). The CDR3 consists of 13 residues. With 8 bases clipped from V and 7 bases from J, the junction kept 10 bases outside the gene matches. In nucleotides, the CDR3 is TGTGCCAGCGGGATCGGCCAGGGGGGTGGCTACACCTTC. This gives the protein CASGIGQGGGYTF.

The chain has TRBV2 and TRBJ2-3, with 7 bases lining up with TRBD1. Trimming at V came to 7 bases and at J to 1 base, leaving 5 bases not matched to a gene. The CDR3 is 14 amino acids. Per germline, CDR1 SNHLY and CDR2 FYNNEI. CDR3 in DNA: TGTGCCAGCAAGGGGCAGGGGGGCACAGATACGCAGTATTTT. Its protein is CASKGQGGTDTQYF.

Here the CDR3 reads CASSQVSETQYF. The CDR3 region has the DNA TGTGCCAGCAGCCAAGTCAGTGAGACCCAGTACTTC. The chain recombines TRBV14 with TRBJ2-5; D not certain. V was shortened by 1 base and J by 5 bases, with 5 bases between the two germline ends. The CDR3 consists of 12 residues. CDR1 and CDR2 from the germline V gene are SGHDN and FVKESK.

The rearrangement uses TRBV11-2 and TRBJ2-7; 9 nucleotides line up with TRBD2. The junction had 15 bases not matched to a gene; V was cut back by 1 base and J by 2 bases. The CDR3 length is 19 residues. Germline V lookup: CDR1 SGHAT, CDR2 FQNNGV. The DNA of the CDR3 is TGTGCCAGCAGCTTAGTTCTCAGCGGGAGGCTCCCTTCGACCTACGAGCAGTACTTC. Translating gives CASSLVLSGRLPSTYEQYF.

The genes are TRBV18 and TRBJ2-3; no firm D call. Per germline, CDR1 KGHSH and CDR2 LQKENI. The CDR3 is made up of 15 amino acids. V was trimmed by 0 bases and J by 2 bases, leaving 9 bases between them. CDR3 loop: CASSPPAGITDTQYF. The CDR3 DNA sequence: TGTGCCAGCTCACCACCCGCAGGAATCACAGATACGCAGTATTTT.

V usage is TRBV9 and J usage is TRBJ2-5; D may be TRBD1 (6 bases). With 3 bases removed from V and 5 bases from J, the gap between germline ends came to 17 bases. The CDR3 extends over 15 amino acids. Germline assignment: CDR1 SGDLS and CDR2 YYNGEE. Here the CDR3 DNA reads TGTGCCAGCAGCGCCGGCGAGGGGGTTTTGGAGACCCAGTACTTC. It specifies CASSAGEGVLETQYF.

Comments on this clone: The identical CDR3 is also encoded by other nucleotide sequences in the sample. The chain combines TRBV5-4 with TRBJ2-3, with 10 bases identical to TRBD2. Germline CDR1 and CDR2: SGHNT and YYREEE (reference sequence). The CDR3 consists of 14 residues. The V and J ends lost 2 bases and 4 bases, in that order; junction bases with no gene match: 1. CDR3 bases: TGTGCCAGCAGCTTAGCGGGGGGGCCAGATACGCAGTATTTT. Its protein product is CASSLAGGPDTQYF.

The rearrangement uses TRBV5-4 and TRBJ2-7, with 8 bases matching TRBD2. This CDR3 contains 16 residues. Germline CDR1 reads SGHNT; CDR2 reads YYREEE (reference sequence). V shed 4 bases and J 2 bases; nucleotides not matched to a gene: 11. The CDR3 DNA is TGTGCCAGCAGCCCTCCTTATAGCGGGACCGCCTACGAGCAGTACTTC. Its translation is CASSPPYSGTAYEQYF.